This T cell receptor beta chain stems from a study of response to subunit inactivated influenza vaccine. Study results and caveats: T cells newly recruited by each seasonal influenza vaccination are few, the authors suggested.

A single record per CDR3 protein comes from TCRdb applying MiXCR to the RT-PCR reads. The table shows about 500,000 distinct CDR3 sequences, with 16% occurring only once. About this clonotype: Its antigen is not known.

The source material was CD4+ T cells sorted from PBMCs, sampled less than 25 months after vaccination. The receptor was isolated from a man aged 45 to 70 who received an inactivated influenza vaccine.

Here the CDR3 DNA reads TGCAGTGCTAGAGATCCGCGCGGGATAGGGTTCAATGAGCAGTTCTTC. Amino acid sequence: CSARDPRGIGFNEQFF. The chain carries TRBV20-1 and TRBJ2-1; the D gene is possibly TRBD2 (6 bases). CDR3 length equals 16 residues. CDR1 and CDR2 from the germline V gene are DFQATT and SNEGSKA (reference sequence). V shed 0 bases and J shed 6 bases, with 18 bases lying between them.